These 8 T cell receptor beta chains came from one sample sequenced in a study of blood T cells in healthy people across ages. Through a sample-barcoded 5' primer and a J-beta primer mix, a second PCR was run for about 6 to 11 cycles. In TCRdb, the 5' RACE reads were re-called with MiXCR into one record per CDR3 protein. Of some 1.8 million distinct CDR3 sequences listed, approximately 40% are singletons. Sample: blood. These receptors all come from a human donor in good health.

This clonotype was seen many times. This chain links TRBV12-3 or TRBV12-4 with TRBJ1-2; TRBD1 aligns across 10 bases. V lost 4 bases and J lost 6; bases outside the gene matches: 2. The CDR3 contains 13 residues. CDR3 loop: CASSSTGGNGYTF. Here the CDR3 DNA reads TGTGCCAGCAGTTCGACAGGGGGCAATGGCTACACCTTC.

This clonotype has just a few counts. V is TRBV6-5 and J is TRBJ1-2; D is unclear. The CDR3 covers 16 residues. Trimming removed 7 bases at V and 0 bases at J, with 18 bases between. Germline V gene data show CDR1 as MNHEY and CDR2 as SVGAGI. The CDR3 sequence: CASTAMPATTNYGYTF. In DNA form, the CDR3 reads TGTGCCAGCACCGCAATGCCGGCAACTACTAACTATGGCTACACCTTC.

This clonotype was recorded many times. The J gene is TRBJ2-4, the V gene TRBV6-1, with D uncertain. Trimming cost V 2 bases and J 9 bases, with 8 bases left between them. The CDR3 loop spans 12 amino acids. Germline-derived CDR1 and CDR2 are MNHNS and SASEGT. The CDR3 reads CASSEISTIQYF. CDR3 nucleotide sequence: TGTGCCAGCAGTGAAATTTCCACCATTCAGTACTTC.

Comment on this clonotype: This may arise from a read error, as a much more abundant clone is one base away. The CDR3 loop is CASSHLSSGGSQETQYF. The CDR3 DNA reads TGTGCCAGCAGCCACCTATCTAGCGGGGGCAGTCAAGAGACCCAGTACTTC. The J gene is TRBJ2-4, the V gene TRBV4-2; 10 bases line up with TRBD2. Judging by the DNA end, TRBJ2-5 fits better; the J call may be wrong. Looked up from germline, CDR1 is LGHNA and CDR2 is YNFKEQ. The CDR3 has 17 residues.

The sample holds a few counts of this clonotype. The V call is TRBV7-2, the J call TRBJ2-1; D may correspond to TRBD1 or TRBD2 (6 bases each). Germline V gives CDR1 SGHTA, CDR2 FQGNSA. CDR3 length: 15 residues. V was trimmed by 7 bases and J by 1 base, leaving 14 bases between them. The CDR3 sequence: CASTGGGISYNEQFF. Here the CDR3 DNA reads TGTGCCAGCACTGGAGGGGGGATATCCTACAATGAGCAGTTCTTC.

This sequence joins TRBV5-1 and TRBJ1-2; the D is unclear. The CDR3 consists of 15 residues. V lost 3 bases, J lost 3 bases, and 15 bases lay in between. Per germline, CDR1 SGHRS and CDR2 YFSETQ. In DNA form, the CDR3 reads TGCGCCAGCAGCTCCGTTAACACCGGGGACTATGGCTACACCTTC. Translated: CASSSVNTGDYGYTF. Based on the CDR3 plus reference TRBV5-1 and TRBJ1-2, the full variable domain is KAGVTQTPRYLIKTRGQQVTLSCSPISGHRSVSWYQQTPGQGLQFLFEYFSETQRNKGNFPGRFSGRQFSNSRSEMNVSTLELGDSALYLCASSSVNTGDYGYTFGSGTRLTVV.

This sequence joins TRBV7-9 and TRBJ2-6, with D possibly being TRBD1 (5 bases). The V gene's germline CDR1 is SEHNR and CDR2 FQNEAQ (reference sequence). This CDR3 contains 19 residues. Trimming pared 5 bases from V and 0 bases from J, leaving 20 bases between. Here the CDR3 DNA reads TGTGCCAGCAGCCGACCGGCGGACAAGGGCGACTCTGGGGCCAACGTCCTGACTTTC. This translates into CASSRPADKGDSGANVLTF. The full variable domain, with the rest looked up from reference TRBV7-9 and TRBJ2-6, is DTGVSQNPRHKITKRGQNVTFRCDPISEHNRLYWYRQTLGQGPEFLTYFQNEAQLEKSRLLSDRFSAERPKGSFSTLEIQRTEQGDSAMYLCASSRPADKGDSGANVLTFGAGSRLTVL.

The CDR3 nucleotides read TGCAGTGCCCGGTCGCAGGGTCGAGAGACCCAGTATTTT. Translation gives CSARSQGRETQYF. The rearrangement uses TRBV20-1 and TRBJ2-3; the D gene is possibly TRBD1 (5 bases). The CDR3 totals 13 residues. Germline values: CDR1 DFQATT, CDR2 SNEGSKA (reference sequence). V lost 6 bases to trimming and J lost 12 bases, with 22 bases between them.